By share of the sample, the clone carrying this T cell receptor (gamma chain) is medium-sized. Antigen: not known. CDR1 is VENAVY and CDR2 is YDSYNSRV in the germline V gene. The V segment lost 2 bases and the J segment 7 bases; nucleotides outside the gene matches: 2. This CDR3 region has 11 residues. This entry comes from a study of gamma delta lymphoproliferative disorders and STAT genes. Study as a whole: For the delta chain, EuroClonality-NGS standard procedure was applied.

TCRdb processed the multiplex PCR reads again with the CATT caller. The data show 4,000 to 5,000 gamma-chain clones, about 8% seen once. Overall study results and limits: Controls likely had mixed maturation stages, while leukemic cells were mostly terminal effectors. Most major patient clonotypes were shared with at least one healthy donor.

Genomic DNA from isolated PBMCs served as the sequencing template. Controls were healthy adult blood donors matched for age and sex. The chain employs TRGV8 and TRGJ1 or TRGJ2. Here the J gene came from matching the DNA to germline, since TCRdb omits it. The clonotype comes from a human donor in good health. The sample taken for sequencing was blood. Written as DNA, the CDR3 is TGTGCCACCTGGGATAACTATAAGAAACTCTTT. Translating gives CATWDNYKKLF.